The table lists the clone carrying this T cell receptor beta chain with a few counts. This specimen belongs to a study of T cells after yellow fever vaccination. Germline V gene sequence: CDR1 SEHNR, CDR2 FQNEAQ (reference sequence). CDR3 length equals 16 residues. J lost 7 bases, V lost 0 bases, and 8 bases had no gene match. Each CDR3 protein is one row after TCRdb ran MiXCR on the 5' RACE reads. The table shows nearly 300,000 distinct CDR3 sequences, with 8.7% occurring only once. Sequenced material: CD4+ T cells sorted from PBMCs, taken 5 days after the yellow fever booster vaccination. The chain combines TRBV7-9 with TRBJ2-1; the match to TRBD1 covers 8 bases. The receptor's source is a man aged 18 to 30 who received the YFV17D yellow fever vaccine. The CDR3 DNA reads as TGTGCCAGCAGCTTAGCACGTATACACAGGGGGAATGAGCAGTTCTTC. As protein: CASSLARIHRGNEQFF.